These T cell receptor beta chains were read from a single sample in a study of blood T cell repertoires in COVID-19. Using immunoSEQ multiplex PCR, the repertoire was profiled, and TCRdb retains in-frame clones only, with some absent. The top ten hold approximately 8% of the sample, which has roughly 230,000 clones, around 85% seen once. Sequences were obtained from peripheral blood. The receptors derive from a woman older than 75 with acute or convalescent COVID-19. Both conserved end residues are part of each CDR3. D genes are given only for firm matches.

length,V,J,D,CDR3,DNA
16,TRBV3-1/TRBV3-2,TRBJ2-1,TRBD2,CASSQGSLAEWNEQFF,TGTGCCAGCAGCCAAGGGTCCCTAGCGGAGTGGAATGAGCAGTTCTTC
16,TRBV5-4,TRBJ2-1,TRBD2,CASSLTPGLTYNEQFF,TGTGCCAGCAGCTTAACTCCGGGACTAACCTACAATGAGCAGTTCTTC
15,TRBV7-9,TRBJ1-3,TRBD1,CASTNRGLAGNTIYF,TGTGCCAGCACCAACAGGGGTTTGGCTGGAAACACCATATATTTT
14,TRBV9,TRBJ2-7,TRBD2,CASSLRTSGNEQYF,TGTGCCAGCAGCCTGCGGACTAGCGGGAACGAGCAGTACTTC
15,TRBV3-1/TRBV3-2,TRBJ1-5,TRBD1,CASSQAGGGSQPQHF,TGTGCCAGCAGCCAGGCAGGGGGCGGGAGTCAGCCCCAGCATTTT
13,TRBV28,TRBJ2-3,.,CASRKGPTDTQYF,TGTGCCAGCAGAAAGGGGCCCACAGATACGCAGTATTTT
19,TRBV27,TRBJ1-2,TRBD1,CASSRATGTAPSVNYGYTF,TGTGCCAGCAGTCGAGCAACCGGGACAGCTCCTTCTGTTAACTATGGCTACACCTTC
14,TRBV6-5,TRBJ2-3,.,CASSIRLETDTQYF,TGTGCCAGCAGTATCCGACTAGAGACAGATACGCAGTATTTT
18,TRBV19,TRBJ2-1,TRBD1,CASSSAGTGSRRGHEQFF,TGTGCCAGTAGTTCGGCCGGGACAGGGTCCAGGAGAGGTCATGAGCAGTTCTTC
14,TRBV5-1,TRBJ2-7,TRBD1,CASSPDRLSYEQYF,TGCGCCAGCAGCCCGGACAGGTTGTCCTACGAGCAGTACTTC
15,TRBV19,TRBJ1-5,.,CASRTIRGAEQPQHF,TGTGCCAGTAGGACGATCAGGGGCGCGGAGCAGCCCCAGCATTTT